The 5 T cell receptor beta chains reported below all come from one sample, sequenced in a study of blood T cell repertoires in COVID-19. TCRdb's copy holds only in-frame clones and misses some; the assay was immunoSEQ multiplex PCR. The sample contains about 170,000 clones, approximately 85% of which appear only once. Sequencing was done on a sample of peripheral blood. All receptors come from a man older than 75 with COVID-19, enrolled during active disease.

The chain links TRBV7-3 to TRBJ2-5; 9 bases match TRBD1. This CDR3 is 16 amino acids long. The J segment lost 2 bases and the V segment lost 0 bases, leaving 4 bases of the junction unmatched. In germline, CDR1 is SGHTA, CDR2 FQGTGA. The CDR3, as DNA: TGTGCCAGCAGCTTAACAGTCGGGACAGGGCAAGAGACCCAGTACTTC. Residues: CASSLTVGTGQETQYF.

The gene calls are TRBV27 and TRBJ1-4; 7 bases map to TRBD1. V dropped 6 bases and J dropped 5; count of bases not matched to a gene: 3. CDR3 length: 13 amino acids. Per the germline V gene, CDR1 is MNHEY and CDR2 is SMNVEV (reference sequence). CDR3: CASRTGTNEKLFF. The DNA of the CDR3 is TGTGCCAGCAGGACAGGGACGAATGAAAAACTGTTTTTT.

This clone showed up just once. The CDR3 sequence: CASSSGLGLNTQYF. In DNA, the CDR3 is TGTGCCAGTAGTAGCGGACTAGGTCTGAATACGCAGTATTTT. The chain carries TRBV19 and TRBJ2-3; 7 bases line up with TRBD2. V lost 4 bases and J lost 7; bases outside the gene matches: 8. Germline CDR1 LNHDA, CDR2 SQIVND (reference sequence). CDR3 size: 14 residues. The whole variable domain, filled in from reference TRBV19 and TRBJ2-3, reads DGGITQSPKYLFRKEGQNVTLSCEQNLNHDAMYWYRQDPGQGLRLIYYSQIVNDFQKGDIAEGYSVSREKKESFPLTVTSAQKNPTAFYLCASSSGLGLNTQYFGPGTRLTVL.

The V and J genes are TRBV28 and TRBJ1-1, with a possible D match to TRBD1 (6 bases). Germline loops: CDR1 MDHEN, CDR2 SYDVKM. The V end lost 6 bases, the J end lost 6 bases, and 20 bases lay between the germline ends. CDR3 size: 15 residues. As DNA, the CDR3 is TGTGCCAGCAGATACGACATCAACAGGGTGTCTGAAGCTTTCTTT. It specifies CASRYDINRVSEAFF.

The chain links TRBV12-3 or TRBV12-4 to TRBJ1-5; D is undetermined. The V end lost 6 bases, the J end lost 0 bases, and 6 bases lay between the germline ends. The CDR3 runs to 13 residues. The DNA for the CDR3 is TGTGCCAGCAGGTTGAGTAGCAATCAGCCCCAGCATTTT. Translated, it gives CASRLSSNQPQHF.